Each of the 12 T cell receptor beta chains below was sequenced from the same sample in a study of T cell responses to AZD1222 COVID-19 vaccine. The repertoire was sequenced with immunoSEQ multiplex PCR; TCRdb's copy has only in-frame clones and lacks some. The data show roughly 170,000 clones, 94% seen once. Sequencing was performed on peripheral blood, taken 28 days after the second AZD1222 dose. Receptors originate from an adult who received the AZD1222 COVID-19 vaccine.

The CDR3 protein is CASSLRRGGGEKLFF. DNA of the CDR3: TGCGCCAGCAGCCTCCGGAGGGGGGGCGGTGAAAAACTGTTTTTT. This chain connects TRBV4-1 to TRBJ1-4; TRBD1 is a possible D gene (6 bases). The CDR3 runs to 15 residues. V was pared by 4 bases and J by 7 bases, with 16 bases between. Germline lookup yields CDR1 MGHRA and CDR2 YSYEKL.

V usage is TRBV6-5 and J usage is TRBJ2-7, with 11 bases lining up with TRBD2. CDR1 and CDR2 from the germline V gene are MNHEY and SVGAGI. The CDR3 has 15 amino acids. Unmatched junction bases numbered 5, after V lost 6 bases and J lost 1 base. The CDR3: CASRIAGGPSYEQYF. In nucleotides, the CDR3 is TGTGCCAGCAGAATAGCGGGAGGGCCGTCCTACGAGCAGTACTTC.

This chain uses TRBV27 with TRBJ2-7; no reliable D call. Germline V lookup: CDR1 MNHEY, CDR2 SMNVEV (reference sequence). Trimming removed 3 bases from V and 5 bases from J, with 8 bases in between. This CDR3 is built from 12 residues. The CDR3 spells CASSFLGNEQYF. CDR3 nucleotide sequence: TGTGCCAGCAGTTTTTTGGGAAACGAGCAGTACTTC.

This clone was observed once. In DNA form, the CDR3 reads TGTGCCTGGAGGGATACAGGGAGCGAAAACATTCAGTACTTC. Residues: CAWRDTGSENIQYF. This chain uses TRBV30 with TRBJ2-4, with D tentatively TRBD1 (6 bases). This CDR3 is 14 amino acids long. Germline loops: CDR1 GTSNPN, CDR2 SVGIG (reference sequence). V was clipped by 3 bases and J by 5 bases, with 14 bases between them.

CDR3 residues: CASSQTGGGWNTEAFF. The DNA for the CDR3 is TGCGCCAGCAGCCAAACAGGGGGCGGCTGGAACACTGAAGCTTTCTTT. The rearrangement links TRBV4-3 to TRBJ1-1; 9 bases agree with TRBD1. This CDR3 comprises 16 residues. The germline V gene has CDR1 LGHNA and CDR2 YSLEER. The V segment lost 2 bases and the J segment 1 base; nucleotides outside the gene matches: 5.

The chain combines TRBV30 with TRBJ1-1; D is perhaps TRBD1 (6 bases). The germline gives CDR1 GTSNPN, CDR2 SVGIG (reference sequence). V dropped 0 bases and J dropped 4 bases, with 9 bases sitting between them. The CDR3 contains 13 residues. DNA for the CDR3: TGTGCCTGGAGTGTAGGGGGGAGCACTGAAGCTTTCTTT. The encoded protein is CAWSVGGSTEAFF.

The table lists this clone with a count of one. The chain employs TRBV2 and TRBJ2-5; D ambiguous. CDR3 length: 13 amino acids. Trimming left V 7 bases short and J 4 bases short, with 13 bases between. The germline CDR1 and CDR2 sequences are SNHLY and FYNNEI. CDR3 amino acids: CASTSKSLETQYF. DNA for the CDR3: TGTGCCAGCACCTCAAAATCGTTAGAGACCCAGTACTTC. The whole variable domain, filled in from reference TRBV2 and TRBJ2-5, reads EPEVTQTPSHQVTQMGQEVILRCVPISNHLYFYWYRQILGQKVEFLVSFYNNEISEKSEIFDDQFSVERPDGSNFTLKIRSTKLEDSAMYFCASTSKSLETQYFGPGTRLLVL.

The rearrangement joins TRBV11-2 to TRBJ2-2; 7 bases map to TRBD1. The CDR3 spans 16 residues. V gave up 5 bases and J gave up 5 bases; unmatched junction bases: 11. The germline V gene has CDR1 SGHAT and CDR2 FQNNGV. The DNA of the CDR3 is TGTGCCAGCAGCAAGGTCCAGGGGGTACGGACCGGGGAGCTGTTTTTT. This gives the protein CASSKVQGVRTGELFF.

Remarks on this clone: The junction shows a germline mismatch at one end, possibly a read error. The chain is built from TRBV18 and TRBJ1-2; no clear D gene. Germline assignment: CDR1 KGHSH and CDR2 LQKENI. The CDR3 is 13 amino acids. CDR3 bases: TGTGCCAGCTCGCGTTCAGAGGGTGTCCTCTCCCCCTTC. Protein: CASSRSEGVLSPF.

V gene TRBV7-8 combines with J gene TRBJ1-2; D remains ambiguous. The germline V gene encodes CDR1 SGHVS and CDR2 FQNEAQ. The CDR3 consists of 17 residues. The V end lost 1 base, the J end lost 5 bases, and 20 bases lay between the germline ends. In DNA form, the CDR3 reads TGTGCCAGCAGCTTAGACGGCCAGTTCTATACCTTTTATGGCTACACCTTC. It encodes CASSLDGQFYTFYGYTF.

The chain recombines TRBV12-3 or TRBV12-4 with TRBJ1-2; D is possibly TRBD1 (6 bases). CDR3 length: 13 amino acids. The ends were cut back, 5 bases at V and 8 bases at J, with 15 bases in the middle. The CDR3 bases are TGTGCCAGCAGTCCGGGGGGGACACACGGCTACACCTTC. This translates into CASSPGGTHGYTF.

This chain links TRBV5-5 with TRBJ1-5; the match to TRBD1 covers 10 bases. Germline CDR1 is SGHKS and CDR2 is YYEKEE (reference sequence). Germline trimming cut 2 bases from V and 0 bases from J; bases unmatched to any gene: 5. CDR3 length: 17 amino acids. For the CDR3, the DNA is TGTGCCAGCAGCTTAGGGACAGGGGTCATTAGCAATCAGCCCCAGCATTTT. This sequence encodes CASSLGTGVISNQPQHF.